This T cell receptor beta chain is drawn from a study of blood T cell repertoires in COVID-19 (dated by TCRdb to about 2020). Notes on the research overall: Collaborator samples came from the United States, Italy and Spain and covered acute and convalescent phases of COVID-19. Deeply sampled blood TCRbeta repertoires from subjects exposed to, actively infected with, or recovered from COVID-19 were included in the dataset. Where available, HLA class I and class II types were obtained from metadata supplied by the sample provider rather than from assay-based typing. The repertoires were released in a freely available public database intended as a resource for research on the immune response to SARS-CoV-2. The prospective study material was composed of cDNA or gDNA derived from T cells, B-cell-depleted T cells, or PBMCs. Samples came from the ongoing ImmuneRACE study (first 160 participants) plus 1,254 subjects from 6 global collaborators. The sample metadata nearly always contained a de-identified subject ID, COVID-19 status, age in years and sex.

TCRbeta CDR3 regions were amplified from genomic DNA by means of the immunoSEQ Assay, a bias-controlled multiplex PCR. From the authors' description of their analysis: The number of nucleated cells in each sample was estimated from the amplification of reference gene primers within the assay. To quantify the absolute abundance of each unique TCRbeta CDR3 rearrangement, sequence reads were collapsed and filtered. For each sample, productive Simpson clonality was calculated by taking the square root of Simpson's diversity index across productive rearrangements. Here the immuneACCESS table is served through TCRdb, limited to in-frame sequences with V and J called. Missing clones are a known gap in these copies; in checked studies unresolved V genes cover under half, and the rest lacks a known reason. The DNA was the basis for D and trimming; V, J and clone size are from that table. The sample table lists 100,000 or so clones, more than 75% of them with a count of one. 2.1% of the sample is in the top ten clones.

Broader findings and caveats from the paper: The amount of clinical and demographic metadata varied by source and participant and was provided uncurated.

The CDR3 spans 11 residues, from the cysteine through the phenylalanine. CDR3 DNA only is kept here, 33 bases in frame from base 1. V sheds 6 bases and J sheds 10 bases, leaving 15 bases between their ends. Via the germline V gene, CDR1 is SQVTM and CDR2 ANQGSEA. Each collaborating institution followed its own protocols to collect whole blood in K2EDTA tubes. For TCRbeta analysis, collaborators shipped samples in one of three forms: frozen whole blood, isolated PBMCs, or DNA extracted from either of those sample types. About this clone itself: Its binding antigen is unknown. Per-base quality was not reported, and no clone a single base away is much larger than it.

This receptor chain uses TRBV29-1 and TRBJ1-2; 5 matching bases give a weak D call of TRBD1. The specimen was peripheral blood. The TCR originated in a human donor in a cohort sampled during active COVID-19. Read as DNA, the sequence is TGCAGCGTCACAGGCGGACCCATCTACACCTTC. This sequence encodes CSVTGGPIYTF. This CDR3, with the reference TRBV29-1 and TRBJ1-2 proteins standing in past its ends, gives the full variable domain SAVISQKPSRDICQRGTSLTIQCQVDSQVTMMFWYRQQPGQSLTLIATANQGSEATYESGFVIDKFPISRPNLTFSTLTVSNMSPEDSSIYLCSVTGGPIYTFGSGTRLTVV.